The clone carrying this TCR beta chain is judged medium-sized (0.01 to 0.1%). This record comes from a study of blood T cell repertoires in COVID-19. Whole-study context: Acute and convalescent COVID-19 specimens originated in the United States, Italy and Spain. T cells, B-cell-depleted T cells, or PBMCs provided the cDNA or gDNA that served as material.

V lost 2 bases to trimming and J lost 4 bases; unmatched junction nucleotides: 3. The length of the CDR3 is 15 residues. The germline V gene encodes CDR1 MNHNS and CDR2 SASEGT. Per the study methods: Reference gene primer amplification in the assay estimated nucleated cell counts. The data were produced by immunoSEQ multiplex PCR, yet TCRdb's version contains in-frame clones alone and is incomplete. V and J calls and clone size come straight from that table; D and trimming were deduced from the DNA. The sample includes some 73,000 clones, about 89% of them seen just once. Sequenced sample: peripheral blood. This clonotype was obtained from an older woman with acute or convalescent COVID-19. The V call is TRBV6-1, the J call TRBJ2-3; 10 bases fit TRBD2. CDR3 in amino acids: CASSEKAGGPDTQYF. In nucleotides, the CDR3 is TGTGCCAGCAGTGAAAAAGCGGGGGGGCCAGATACGCAGTATTTT.